Listed below are T cell receptor beta chains from one sample, sequenced in a study of CD8 T cells in ankylosing spondylitis. One entry per CDR3 protein results from TCRdb running MiXCR on the 5' RACE reads. The profile shows 200,000 to 250,000 distinct CDR3 sequences, more than 25% of them singletons. The sequenced sample consisted of blood, either unsorted or a sorted T cell fraction (not recorded which). The receptors were sampled from a male donor with ankylosing spondylitis or in good health (not recorded which). The CDR3 runs from the conserved cysteine through the conserved F or W. D genes are given only for firm matches. Size is stated for part of the rows, as once, few or many counts, or as a class when the clone is expanded.

j_call	d_call	clone_size	v_call	cdr3_aa	cdr3_nt
TRBJ2-7	TRBD2	many	TRBV5-1	CASSRGLAGEGEQYF	TGCGCCAGCAGCAGGGGACTAGCGGGAGAAGGCGAGCAGTACTTC
TRBJ2-6	NA	NA	TRBV5-1	CASSLREMSGANVLTF	TGCGCCAGCAGCTTGCGGGAGATGTCTGGGGCCAACGTCCTGACTTTC
TRBJ2-1	NA	many	TRBV4-2	CASSQDRLYNEQFF	TGTGCCAGCAGCCAAGATCGACTATACAATGAGCAGTTCTTC
TRBJ2-7	TRBD1	NA	TRBV5-4	CASSLVGGQNEQYF	TGTGCCAGCAGCTTGGTAGGGGGCCAGAACGAGCAGTACTTC
TRBJ2-3	NA	many	TRBV5-6	CASSTQSLWTTDTQYF	TGTGCCAGCAGCACCCAAAGCCTTTGGACCACAGATACGCAGTATTTT
TRBJ1-3	TRBD1	few	TRBV27	CASSAKTGNGNTIYF	TGTGCCAGCAGTGCCAAGACAGGGAATGGAAACACCATATATTTT
TRBJ1-1	NA	many	TRBV2	CASSWSGLDTEAFF	TGTGCCAGCAGTTGGTCCGGGTTGGACACTGAAGCTTTCTTT
TRBJ2-3	TRBD2	NA	TRBV6-1	CASSDAGGRDTQYF	TGTGCCAGCAGTGATGCGGGGGGGAGGGATACGCAGTATTTT
TRBJ2-5	TRBD2	many	TRBV9	CASSALAGGETQYF	TGTGCCAGCAGCGCACTAGCGGGAGGGGAGACCCAGTACTTC
TRBJ2-1	NA	many	TRBV5-1	CASSLQDAEQFF	TGCGCCAGCAGCTTGCAAGACGCTGAGCAGTTCTTC
TRBJ2-1	TRBD2	NA	TRBV6-1	CASSQGLAGPSNEQFF	TGTGCCAGCAGTCAGGGACTAGCGGGACCTTCGAATGAGCAGTTCTTC
TRBJ2-3	NA	many	TRBV5-1	CASSWTTSTDTQYF	TGCGCCAGCAGCTGGACAACTAGCACAGATACGCAGTATTTT
TRBJ2-3	TRBD2	many	TRBV20-1	CSATGLAGGTDTQYF	TGCAGTGCTACCGGACTAGCGGGAGGCACAGATACGCAGTATTTT
TRBJ1-1	NA	NA	TRBV20-1	CSVMGQIEAFF	TGCAGTGTCATGGGGCAGATTGAAGCTTTCTTT
TRBJ1-5	NA	many	TRBV12-3/TRBV12-4	CASSLRDRGNQPQHF	TGTGCCAGCAGTTTACGGGATCGAGGGAATCAGCCCCAGCATTTT
TRBJ1-1	NA	many	TRBV7-2	CASSPRIRDTEAFF	TGTGCCAGCAGCCCGAGAATAAGGGACACTGAAGCTTTCTTT
TRBJ2-5	NA	many	TRBV9	CASSSGTHIQETQYF	TGTGCCAGCAGCTCCGGGACGCACATACAAGAGACCCAGTACTTC
TRBJ1-5	NA	many	TRBV4-2	CASSRDRDGAGQPQHF	TGTGCCAGCAGCCGAGACCGGGACGGTGCAGGTCAGCCCCAGCATTTT
TRBJ1-1	NA	many	TRBV5-1	CASSSNMENTEAFF	TGCGCCAGCAGCTCAAATATGGAGAACACTGAAGCTTTCTTT
TRBJ2-3	TRBD2	few	TRBV9	CASSVAGGPVDTQYF	TGTGCCAGCAGCGTAGCGGGAGGGCCTGTAGATACGCAGTATTTT
TRBJ2-1	NA	many	TRBV7-3	CASSLIGGVVYNEQFF	TGTGCCAGCAGCTTAATTGGGGGAGTGGTCTACAATGAGCAGTTCTTC
TRBJ2-3	NA	many	TRBV5-6	CASSLVRLKGDTQYF	TGTGCCAGCAGCTTGGTACGACTGAAAGGGGATACGCAGTATTTT
TRBJ2-1	TRBD2	NA	TRBV7-2	CASSLHGLAGLEQFF	TGTGCCAGCAGCTTACATGGACTAGCGGGACTCGAGCAGTTCTTC
TRBJ1-2	NA	many	TRBV6-2/TRBV6-3	CASSYSLYDGYTF	TGTGCCAGCAGTTACTCCCTTTATGATGGCTACACCTTC
TRBJ2-1	TRBD2	many	TRBV10-3	CAISGSGSIDEQFF	TGTGCCATCAGTGGTAGCGGGAGTATCGATGAGCAGTTCTTC
TRBJ2-7	TRBD2	few	TRBV20-1	CSARKSSGAPYEQYF	TGCAGTGCTAGGAAATCTAGCGGGGCACCTTACGAGCAGTACTTC
TRBJ2-7	TRBD2	NA	TRBV27	CASSLVSGSHEQYF	TGTGCCAGCAGTCTCGTCAGCGGGAGTCACGAGCAGTACTTC
TRBJ2-3	TRBD1	many	TRBV4-3	CASSFRDRSTDTQYF	TGCGCCAGCAGCTTCCGGGACAGGAGCACAGATACGCAGTATTTT
TRBJ2-7	TRBD2	NA	TRBV4-1	CASSQVLTSGGYEQYF	TGCGCCAGCAGCCAAGTGCTCACTAGCGGGGGCTACGAGCAGTACTTC
TRBJ2-7	NA	many	TRBV11-2	CASRAVNYEQYF	TGTGCCAGCAGAGCGGTAAACTACGAGCAGTACTTC
TRBJ2-3	TRBD2	NA	TRBV29-1	CSVETGGADTQYF	TGCAGCGTTGAAACGGGAGGGGCAGATACGCAGTATTTT
TRBJ2-3	NA	NA	TRBV2	CASTIIAGTDTQYF	TGTGCCAGCACCATCATAGCGGGCACAGATACGCAGTATTTT
TRBJ2-3	NA	NA	TRBV10-3	CAISVVSTDTQYF	TGTGCCATCAGTGTTGTGTCGACAGATACGCAGTATTTT
TRBJ1-6	NA	many	TRBV5-1	CASSPDRNSPLHF	TGCGCCAGCAGCCCCGACCGGAATTCACCCCTCCACTTT
TRBJ2-7	TRBD1	many	TRBV6-5	CASSSPRQGTYEQYF	TGTGCCAGCAGTTCCCCAAGACAGGGAACATACGAGCAGTACTTC
TRBJ2-2	NA	NA	TRBV25-1	CATRGDNTGELFF	TGTGCCACCAGGGGGGACAACACCGGGGAGCTGTTTTTT
TRBJ2-4	TRBD1	NA	TRBV20-1	CSARDRDRGTNIQYF	TGCAGTGCTAGAGATCGGGACAGGGGCACAAACATTCAGTACTTC
TRBJ1-2	NA	many	TRBV12-3/TRBV12-4	CASSFGTGAVGYTF	TGTGCCAGCAGTTTTGGCACCGGGGCCGTGGGCTACACCTTC
TRBJ2-5	NA	many	TRBV14	CASSQLSQETQYF	TGTGCCAGCAGCCAACTATCCCAAGAGACCCAGTACTTC
TRBJ2-5	NA	NA	TRBV5-1	CGSSLVETQYF	TGCGGGAGCAGCTTGGTAGAGACCCAGTACTTC
TRBJ2-1	NA	many	TRBV24-1	CATSDFNNNEQFF	TGTGCCACCAGTGATTTCAACAACAATGAGCAGTTCTTC
TRBJ2-3	NA	many	TRBV29-1	CSVVAGITDTQYF	TGCAGCGTTGTGGCAGGAATAACAGATACGCAGTATTTT
TRBJ2-3	TRBD2	NA	TRBV20-1	CSATMLAGSTDTQYF	TGCAGTGCCACCATGCTAGCGGGAAGCACAGATACGCAGTATTTT
TRBJ2-3	NA	many	TRBV5-1	CASSYGTRSTDTQYF	TGCGCCAGCAGCTATGGGACACGATCCACAGATACGCAGTATTTT
TRBJ2-5	TRBD2	NA	TRBV9	CASSVATVGASGEQETQYF	TGTGCCAGCAGCGTAGCTACGGTAGGGGCTAGCGGAGAGCAAGAGACCCAGTACTTC
TRBJ1-5	NA	many	TRBV4-3	CASSQARGPNQPQHF	TGCGCCAGCAGCCAAGCCCGAGGGCCCAATCAGCCCCAGCATTTT
TRBJ2-1	TRBD2	many	TRBV6-1	CASSPPTSPNNEQFF	TGTGCCAGCAGTCCGCCGACTAGCCCGAACAATGAGCAGTTCTTC
TRBJ2-3	NA	many	TRBV3-1	CASSQDRVAQYF	TGTGCCAGCAGCCAAGACAGGGTGGCGCAGTATTTT
TRBJ2-7	NA	many	TRBV27	CASSFSGGAYEQYF	TGTGCCAGCAGTTTCTCTGGCGGGGCCTACGAGCAGTACTTC
TRBJ2-4	TRBD1	many	TRBV28	CASSPGQSENIQYF	TGTGCCAGCAGCCCGGGACAGAGCGAAAACATTCAGTACTTC
TRBJ2-1	NA	NA	TRBV15	CATGRGSSYNEQFF	TGTGCCACTGGCAGGGGAAGCTCCTACAATGAGCAGTTCTTC
TRBJ2-7	TRBD2	many	TRBV28	CASSAGGPGNYEQYF	TGTGCCAGCAGTGCGGGAGGGCCCGGTAACTACGAGCAGTACTTC
TRBJ2-7	NA	many	TRBV12-3/TRBV12-4	CASSSSGTLREQYF	TGTGCCAGCAGTTCAAGCGGGACACTGCGGGAGCAGTACTTC
TRBJ2-7	NA	few	TRBV20-1	CSALYSEQYF	TGCAGTGCTTTGTATTCCGAGCAGTACTTC
TRBJ2-7	TRBD2	NA	TRBV10-3	CAISAPSGGTYEQYF	TGTGCCATCAGTGCTCCTAGCGGGGGGACCTACGAGCAGTACTTC
TRBJ2-1	TRBD2	NA	TRBV7-3	CASSSWREAFLVQFF	TGTGCCAGCAGCTCTTGGCGGGAGGCCTTTTTAGTGCAGTTCTTC
TRBJ2-7	NA	many	TRBV4-2	CASSQAIGQDYEQYF	TGTGCCAGCAGCCAAGCTATAGGGCAGGACTACGAGCAGTACTTC
TRBJ2-5	NA	many	TRBV5-1	CASSLGDGKETQYF	TGCGCCAGCAGCTTGGGCGACGGAAAAGAGACCCAGTACTTC
TRBJ2-5	NA	NA	TRBV15	CATSRDLQGGNGETQYF	TGTGCCACCAGCAGAGATTTGCAGGGGGGAAATGGGGAGACCCAGTACTTC
TRBJ1-1	NA	many	TRBV5-1	CASSSNPTGNTEAFF	TGCGCCAGCAGCTCCAATCCGACAGGGAACACTGAAGCTTTCTTT